A selection of T cell receptor beta chains follows, all from one sample in a study of T cell changes during pregnancy in multiple sclerosis. The method was immunoSEQ multiplex PCR; TCRdb's version includes in-frame clones alone and lacks a portion of them. The sample lists some 47,000 clones, 90% to 97% seen once, with under 0.9% in the top ten. This specimen consisted of peripheral blood, obtained in the second trimester of pregnancy. All receptors derive from a female donor with multiple sclerosis, enrolled in a pregnancy study. Both conserved end residues are part of each CDR3. D genes are given only for firm matches. Expanded clones are given a class, and other clones once, few, many or no size at all.

TRBJ1-1,13,-,-,TRBV27,CASSLYGQYEAFF,TGTGCCAGCAGTTTATATGGACAGTATGAAGCTTTCTTT
TRBJ2-1,14,-,-,TRBV27,CASSSAGSYNEQFF,TGTGCCAGCAGTTCCGCGGGGTCCTACAATGAGCAGTTCTTC
TRBJ2-3,17,TRBD2,-,TRBV4-2,CASSQDGAGFSTDTQYF,TGTGCCAGCAGCCAGGATGGAGCGGGATTTAGCACAGATACGCAGTATTTT
TRBJ2-3,19,-,-,TRBV4-2,CASSQIPPPRLTSTDTQYF,TGTGCCAGCAGCCAGATCCCACCCCCGAGATTAACTAGCACAGATACGCAGTATTTT
TRBJ1-4,14,-,-,TRBV11-2,CASSLGGVGEKLFF,TGTGCCAGCAGCTTAGGAGGCGTGGGTGAAAAACTGTTTTTT
TRBJ2-4,13,-,-,TRBV29-1,CSVERQAPNIQYF,TGCAGCGTTGAACGGCAGGCCCCGAACATTCAGTACTTC
TRBJ1-4,12,-,once,TRBV6-1,CASGDRGEKLFF,TGTGCCAGCGGGGATCGGGGTGAAAAACTGTTTTTT
TRBJ1-4,16,-,-,TRBV12-5,CASGLVREGWREKLFF,TGTGCTAGTGGTTTGGTACGCGAAGGCTGGAGGGAAAAACTGTTTTTT
TRBJ1-5,12,-,once,TRBV29-1,CSVQESNQPQHF,TGCAGCGTACAGGAGAGCAATCAGCCCCAGCATTTT
TRBJ2-3,14,TRBD1,-,TRBV6-5,CASRSPTGRDTQYF,TGTGCCAGCAGGAGCCCGACAGGGAGAGATACGCAGTATTTT
TRBJ1-1,15,-,-,TRBV19,CASSMRGRGNTEAFF,TGTGCCAGTAGTATGAGGGGGAGAGGGAACACTGAAGCTTTCTTT
TRBJ2-3,15,-,-,TRBV7-2,CASSLARGRTDTQYF,TGTGCCAGCAGCTTAGCGCGGGGCCGCACAGATACGCAGTATTTT
TRBJ1-2,12,-,-,TRBV6-5,CASSTGNYGYTF,TGTGCCAGCAGTACAGGGAACTATGGCTACACCTTC
TRBJ1-1,14,TRBD1,-,TRBV5-4,CASSFGQGNTEAFF,TGTGCCAGCAGCTTCGGACAGGGGAACACTGAAGCTTTCTTT
TRBJ2-7,13,TRBD1,-,TRBV5-1,CASSLTGVHEQYF,TGCGCCAGCAGCTTGACAGGGGTACACGAGCAGTACTTC
TRBJ1-2,14,TRBD1,-,TRBV7-2,CASSFDRGPDGYTF,TGTGCCAGCAGCTTTGACAGGGGGCCGGATGGCTACACCTTC
TRBJ2-2,14,TRBD1,-,TRBV16,CASSQSQGDGELFF,TGTGCCAGCAGCCAATCCCAGGGGGACGGGGAGCTGTTTTTT
TRBJ2-2,15,TRBD2,-,TRBV6-6,CASRRGADAAGELFF,TGTGCCAGCAGGCGGGGGGCGGACGCGGCCGGGGAGCTGTTTTTT
TRBJ2-3,15,TRBD2,-,TRBV29-1,CSVGLAGVSTDTQYF,TGCAGCGTCGGACTAGCGGGGGTTAGCACAGATACGCAGTATTTT
TRBJ2-1,14,TRBD2,-,TRBV9,CASSVGGEGTGQFF,TGTGCCAGCAGCGTAGGAGGGGAGGGTACAGGGCAGTTCTTC
TRBJ2-7,13,-,-,TRBV7-3,CASSLDQGYEQYF,TGTGCCAGCAGCTTAGATCAGGGGTACGAGCAGTACTTC
TRBJ2-2,18,TRBD1,-,TRBV4-1,CASSQERAGTGQTGELFF,TGCGCCAGCAGCCAAGAGCGAGCCGGGACAGGGCAAACCGGGGAGCTGTTTTTT
TRBJ1-5,16,-,-,TRBV19,CASSIATGFGNQPQHF,TGTGCCAGTAGTATAGCAACAGGTTTTGGCAATCAGCCCCAGCATTTT
TRBJ1-2,16,-,-,TRBV5-4,CASSLGLQREGYGYTF,TGTGCCAGCAGCTTGGGACTACAGCGTGAAGGCTATGGCTACACCTTC
TRBJ1-4,13,-,once,TRBV10-3,CATMTDSGEKLFF,TGTGCCACCATGACAGACTCGGGTGAAAAACTGTTTTTT
TRBJ1-1,14,TRBD1,-,TRBV4-2,CASSQVQGGPEAFF,TGTGCCAGCAGCCAAGTACAGGGGGGGCCTGAAGCTTTCTTT
TRBJ1-4,15,TRBD1,few,TRBV5-1,CASSLSGAGGEKLFF,TGCGCCAGCAGCTTAAGTGGGGCAGGGGGAGAAAAACTGTTTTTT